The clone carrying this T cell receptor (beta chain) was recorded at least ten times. This sample was included in a study of identical twins. TCRdb reanalysed the 5' RACE reads using MiXCR and keeps one entry per CDR3 protein. The table records fewer than 550,000 distinct CDR3 sequences, over 12% of them present only once. The J segment lost 10 bases and the V segment lost 3 bases, leaving 16 bases of the junction unmatched. This CDR3 spans 17 amino acids. Germline CDR1 MGHRA, CDR2 YSYEKL. In addition, the sample was reused for a study of yellow fever vaccine responses in identical twins.

The sample was CD4+ T cells sorted from blood. This sequence originates from a woman aged 18-29 years in good health. J is TRBJ2-1 and V is TRBV4-1; TRBD1 matches 9 bases. CDR3 coding DNA: TGCGCCAGCAGCCAGGTAGAGTTAGGACAGGGGATAGGAGAGCAGTTCTTC. Protein product: CASSQVELGQGIGEQFF.